Here is one TCR beta chain with its context. Its cognate antigen is unknown. CDR3 length: 16 amino acids. Per the germline V gene, CDR1 is PRHDT and CDR2 is FYEKMQ (reference sequence). Trimming removed 8 bases from V and 1 base from J; junction bases left unmatched: 6. This record comes from a study of radiotherapy plus CTLA-4 blockade in lung cancer. The study gave focal radiation plus ipilimumab CTLA-4 blockade to patients with chemo-refractory metastatic non-small-cell lung cancer. The protocol was immunoSEQ multiplex PCR, while the TCRdb copy is restricted to in-frame clones and leaves out a portion. The sample lists about 95,000 clones, more than 75% occurring once. General study results and limits: After treatment with radiotherapy plus ipilimumab, TCR clones that came from the tumor expanded in blood. The best predictor of response was reported to be early blood T cell clone dynamics, with interferon-beta.

The receptor comes from a human donor with non-small cell lung cancer who had a partial response to radiotherapy plus ipilimumab. This chain links TRBV13 with TRBJ2-2; 11 nucleotides match TRBD2. Material: peripheral blood, obtained from a patient treated with radiotherapy plus ipilimumab. DNA of the CDR3: TGTGCCAGCTCCGCGGGGACTAGCGGGAACACCGGGGAGCTGTTTTTT. Residues: CASSAGTSGNTGELFF. Together with reference TRBV13 and TRBJ2-2, the CDR3 gives the full variable domain: AAGVIQSPRHLIKEKRETATLKCYPIPRHDTVYWYQQGPGQDPQFLISFYEKMQSDKGSIPDRFSAQQFSDYHSELNMSSLELGDSALYFCASSAGTSGNTGELFFGEGSRLTVL.